These 13 T cell receptor beta chains were all obtained from the same sample, sequenced in a study of T-cell memory formation after mild COVID-19. A single record per CDR3 protein comes from TCRdb applying MiXCR to the 5' RACE reads. The data contain about 560,000 distinct CDR3 sequences, roughly 17% of them singletons. What was sequenced was PBMCs or a T cell subset sorted from them (not recorded which). The source is an adult woman who had mild COVID-19 (a few samples of this study predate the infection). Cell type and time point are not known.

This rearrangement joins TRBV7-9 to TRBJ1-1, with 7 bases fitting TRBD1. The CDR3 is made up of 15 amino acids. Trimming took 6 bases from V and 0 from J; bases not matched to a gene: 7. Per germline, CDR1 SEHNR and CDR2 FQNEAQ (reference sequence). The CDR3 spells CASRRGQPMNTEAFF. The CDR3 nucleotides are TGTGCCAGCAGGCGGGGACAGCCTATGAACACTGAAGCTTTCTTT.

The J gene is TRBJ2-1, the V gene TRBV7-9, with 7 bases that match TRBD2. The CDR3 runs 17 residues. Germline lookup yields CDR1 SEHNR and CDR2 FQNEAQ (reference sequence). J was trimmed by 9 bases and V by 1 base; bases with no gene match: 15. In DNA, the CDR3 is TGTGCCAGCAGCTTAGTGTTTGGGGGAGGGCCTTTGAGTGAGCAGTTCTTC. Translating it yields CASSLVFGGGPLSEQFF.

The chain has TRBV11-3 and TRBJ2-1; D not certain. This CDR3 has 12 residues. The germline V gene has CDR1 SGHNT and CDR2 YENEEA. V lost 6 bases to trimming and J lost 1 base, with 4 bases between them. As DNA, the CDR3 is TGTGCCAGCAGGCCTTCCTACAATGAGCAGTTCTTC. Translated: CASRPSYNEQFF.

The chain joins TRBV5-1 to TRBJ2-7; 10 bases map to TRBD2. The CDR3 is 17 residues long. Germline loops: CDR1 SGHRS, CDR2 YFSETQ. V lost 4 bases, J lost 0 bases, and 10 bases stayed unmatched. CDR3 DNA sequence: TGCGCCAGCAGCGTCCAGACTAGCGGGTCGAGCTCCTACGAGCAGTACTTC. As protein: CASSVQTSGSSSYEQYF.

This clonotype was seen repeatedly, ten times or more. The rearrangement links TRBV29-1 to TRBJ2-7, with D possibly being TRBD1 (6 bases). V lost 4 bases and J lost 0, with 13 bases in between. The V gene's germline CDR1 is SQVTM and CDR2 ANQGSEA. This CDR3 has 14 residues. The CDR3 DNA reads as TGCAGCGTTGGACAGGTCCTTAGCTCCTACGAGCAGTACTTC. It yields the protein CSVGQVLSSYEQYF.

V and J are TRBV4-1 and TRBJ2-7, with 7 bases matching TRBD1. The CDR3 is 13 amino acids. Germline V gene sequence: CDR1 MGHRA, CDR2 YSYEKL. J lost 5 bases, V lost 2 bases, and 3 bases had no gene match. DNA of the CDR3: TGCGCCAGCAGCCAAAAACAGGGGAACGAGCAGTACTTC. It is translated as CASSQKQGNEQYF.

The chain employs TRBV7-3 and TRBJ2-3; D might be TRBD2 (5 bases). The CDR3 totals 15 residues. The V and J ends lost 5 bases and 5 bases respectively, with 17 bases between them. Germline assignment: CDR1 SGHTA and CDR2 FQGTGA. The CDR3 bases are TGTGCCAGCAGCCCGGAGGTGGCGCGCGGAGATACGCAGTATTTT. Encoded protein: CASSPEVARGDTQYF.

This clonotype was counted once. The chain joins TRBV6-1 to TRBJ2-1; 10 bases line up with TRBD1. The CDR3 sequence is 14 residues long. The germline gives CDR1 MNHNS, CDR2 SASEGT. V shed 7 bases and J 8 bases; nucleotides not matched to a gene: 8. This chain's CDR3 is CASIGRDRGYEQFF. Written as DNA, the CDR3 is TGTGCCAGCATCGGTAGGGACAGGGGCTATGAGCAGTTCTTC.

On this clonotype itself: Since a much larger clone is just one base distant, this may be a read error. The V call is TRBV18, the J call TRBJ2-7, with 13 nucleotides matching TRBD2. Germline V gene lookup returns CDR1 KGHSH and CDR2 LQKENI. The CDR3 is 15 residues long. The CDR3 region is CASSAGTSGNYEQNF. CDR3 nucleotides: TGTGCCAGCTCAGCCGGGACTAGCGGGAACTACGAGCAGAACTTC. The entire variable domain, with the rest obtained from reference TRBV18 and TRBJ2-7, is as follows: NAGVMQNPRHLVRRRGQEARLRCSPMKGHSHVYWYRQLPEEGLKFMVYLQKENIIDESGMPKERFSAEFPKEGPSILRIQQVVRGDSAAYFCASSAGTSGNYEQNFGPGTRLTVT.

The chain has TRBV18 and TRBJ2-2; a weak D match, TRBD1 (5 bases). V dropped 1 base and J dropped 4 bases, with 10 bases sitting between them. This CDR3 comprises 15 residues. From germline, CDR1 is KGHSH and CDR2 LQKENI. CDR3: CASSPRDSITGELFF. As DNA, the CDR3 is TGTGCCAGCTCACCACGAGACAGTATCACCGGGGAGCTGTTTTTT.

At least ten counts were recorded for this clonotype. V usage is TRBV12-3 or TRBV12-4 and J usage is TRBJ1-1; D unresolved. Trimming removed 7 bases from V and 1 base from J, with 4 bases in between. This CDR3 is built from 11 residues. The CDR3 DNA is TGTGCCAGCAAGGGGAACACTGAAGCTTTCTTT. As protein: CASKGNTEAFF.

This chain links TRBV24-1 with TRBJ2-3; D call uncertain. The germline V gene encodes CDR1 KGHDR and CDR2 SFDVKD. The germline V and J ends were trimmed by 9 bases and 2 bases, with 17 bases remaining between them. CDR3 length: 15 residues. The CDR3 sequence is CATRSGLSNTDTQYF. CDR3 bases: TGTGCCACCCGATCGGGTCTGTCTAACACAGATACGCAGTATTTT.

The V and J genes are TRBV4-2 and TRBJ1-5, with no clear D. Germline V gives CDR1 LGHNA, CDR2 YNFKEQ. The CDR3 spans 14 residues. The V gene lost 0 bases and the J gene lost 1 base, with 4 bases spanning the gap. The CDR3 nucleotides read TGTGCCAGCAGCCAAGAGGGAAGCAATCAGCCCCAGCATTTT. This encodes CASSQEGSNQPQHF.